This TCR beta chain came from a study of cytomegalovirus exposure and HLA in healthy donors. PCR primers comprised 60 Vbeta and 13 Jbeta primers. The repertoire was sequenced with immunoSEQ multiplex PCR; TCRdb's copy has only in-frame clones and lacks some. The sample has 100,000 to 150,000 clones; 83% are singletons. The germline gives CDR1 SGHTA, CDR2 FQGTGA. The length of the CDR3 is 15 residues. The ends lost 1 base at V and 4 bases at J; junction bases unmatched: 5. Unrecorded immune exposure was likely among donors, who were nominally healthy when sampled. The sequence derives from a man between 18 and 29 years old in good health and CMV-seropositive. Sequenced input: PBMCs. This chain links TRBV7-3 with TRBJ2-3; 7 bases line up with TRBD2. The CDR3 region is CASSLRKRGADTQYF. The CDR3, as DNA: TGTGCCAGCAGCTTAAGGAAGCGGGGAGCAGATACGCAGTATTTT.